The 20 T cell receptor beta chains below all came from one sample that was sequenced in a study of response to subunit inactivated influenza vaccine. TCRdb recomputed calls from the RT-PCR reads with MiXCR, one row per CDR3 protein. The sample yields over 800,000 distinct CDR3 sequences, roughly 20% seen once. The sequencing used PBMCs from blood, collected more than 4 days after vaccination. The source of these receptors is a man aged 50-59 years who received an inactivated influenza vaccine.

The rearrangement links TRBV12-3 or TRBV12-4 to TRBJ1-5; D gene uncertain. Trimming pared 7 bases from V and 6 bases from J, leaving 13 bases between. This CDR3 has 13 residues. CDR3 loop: CASTTIPGQPQHF. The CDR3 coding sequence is TGTGCCAGCACTACCATCCCGGGTCAGCCCCAGCATTTT.

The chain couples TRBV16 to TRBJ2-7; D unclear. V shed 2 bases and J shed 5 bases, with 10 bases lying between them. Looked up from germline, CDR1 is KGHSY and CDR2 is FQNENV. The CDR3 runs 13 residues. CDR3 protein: CASSQSLFDEQYF. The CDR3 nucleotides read TGTGCCAGCAGCCAAAGTCTGTTCGACGAGCAGTACTTC.

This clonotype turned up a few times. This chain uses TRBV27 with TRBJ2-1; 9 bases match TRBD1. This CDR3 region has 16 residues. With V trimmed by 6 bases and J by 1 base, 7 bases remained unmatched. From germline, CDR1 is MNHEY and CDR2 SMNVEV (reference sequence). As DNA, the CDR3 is TGTGCCAGCAGCCGAACAGGGGGCAAGTCCTACAATGAGCAGTTCTTC. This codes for CASSRTGGKSYNEQFF.

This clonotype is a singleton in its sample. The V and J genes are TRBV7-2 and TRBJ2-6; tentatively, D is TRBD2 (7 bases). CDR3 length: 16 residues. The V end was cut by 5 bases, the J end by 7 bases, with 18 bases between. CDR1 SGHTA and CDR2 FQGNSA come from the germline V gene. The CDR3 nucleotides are TGTGCCAGCAGCCAAATAGGGGGGGCGCTAGCCAACGTCCTGACTTTC. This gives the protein CASSQIGGALANVLTF.

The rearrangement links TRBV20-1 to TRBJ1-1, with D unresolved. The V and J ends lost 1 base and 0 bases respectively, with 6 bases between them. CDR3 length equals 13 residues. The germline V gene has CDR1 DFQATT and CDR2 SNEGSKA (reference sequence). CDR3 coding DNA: TGCAGTGCTAGAGCGCTTATGAACACTGAAGCTTTCTTT. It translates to CSARALMNTEAFF.

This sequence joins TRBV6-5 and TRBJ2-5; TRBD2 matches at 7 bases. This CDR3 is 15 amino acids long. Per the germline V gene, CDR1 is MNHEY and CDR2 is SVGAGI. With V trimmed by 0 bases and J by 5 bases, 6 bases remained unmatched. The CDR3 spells CASSYSAGSRETQYF. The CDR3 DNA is TGTGCCAGCAGTTACTCAGCGGGGTCCCGGGAGACCCAGTACTTC.

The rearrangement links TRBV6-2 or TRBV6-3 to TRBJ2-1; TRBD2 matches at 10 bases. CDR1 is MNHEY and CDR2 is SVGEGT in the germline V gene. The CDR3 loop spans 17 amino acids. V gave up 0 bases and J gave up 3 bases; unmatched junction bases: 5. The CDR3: CASSYSFRTSGYNEQFF. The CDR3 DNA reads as TGTGCCAGCAGTTACTCGTTTAGGACTAGCGGCTACAATGAGCAGTTCTTC.

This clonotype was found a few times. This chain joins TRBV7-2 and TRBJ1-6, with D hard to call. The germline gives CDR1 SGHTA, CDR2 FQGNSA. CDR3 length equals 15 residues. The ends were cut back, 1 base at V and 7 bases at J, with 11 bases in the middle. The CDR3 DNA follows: TGTGCCAGCAGCTTAGTATCTGTGCAAAATTCACCCCTCCACTTT. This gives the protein CASSLVSVQNSPLHF.

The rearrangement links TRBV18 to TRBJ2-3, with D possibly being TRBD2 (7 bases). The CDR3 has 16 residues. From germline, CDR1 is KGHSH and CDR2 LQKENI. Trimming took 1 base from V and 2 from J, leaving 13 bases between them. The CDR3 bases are TGTGCCAGCTCACCACTACCGGGGGGCGCCACAGATACGCAGTATTTT. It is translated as CASSPLPGGATDTQYF.

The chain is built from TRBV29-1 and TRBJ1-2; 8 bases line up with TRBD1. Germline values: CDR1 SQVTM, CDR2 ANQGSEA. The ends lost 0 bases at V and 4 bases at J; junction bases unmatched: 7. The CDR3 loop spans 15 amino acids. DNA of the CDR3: TGCAGCGTTGAAGATCTCAGGGGGCTGAGCTATGGCTACACCTTC. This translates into CSVEDLRGLSYGYTF.

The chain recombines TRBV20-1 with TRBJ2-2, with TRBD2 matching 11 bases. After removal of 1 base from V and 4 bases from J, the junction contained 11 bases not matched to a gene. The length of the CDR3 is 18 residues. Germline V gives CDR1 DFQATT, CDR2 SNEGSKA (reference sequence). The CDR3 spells CSARGVGGTSGTTGELFF. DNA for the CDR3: TGCAGTGCTAGAGGAGTAGGCGGGACTAGCGGTACCACCGGGGAGCTGTTTTTT.

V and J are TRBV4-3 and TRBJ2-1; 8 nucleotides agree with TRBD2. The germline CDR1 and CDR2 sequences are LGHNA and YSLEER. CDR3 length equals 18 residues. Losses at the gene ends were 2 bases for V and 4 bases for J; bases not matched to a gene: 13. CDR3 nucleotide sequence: TGCGCCAGCAGCCAATTCACTCACGGGAGGGGACGGTACAATGAGCAGTTCTTC. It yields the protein CASSQFTHGRGRYNEQFF.

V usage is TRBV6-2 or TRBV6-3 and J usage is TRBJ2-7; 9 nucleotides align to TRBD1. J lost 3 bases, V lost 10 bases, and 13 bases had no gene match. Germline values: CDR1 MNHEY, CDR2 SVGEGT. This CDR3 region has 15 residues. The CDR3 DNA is TGTGCCACCCGCCGATTGGGACAGGGAGTCTACGAGCAGTACTTC. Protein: CATRRLGQGVYEQYF.

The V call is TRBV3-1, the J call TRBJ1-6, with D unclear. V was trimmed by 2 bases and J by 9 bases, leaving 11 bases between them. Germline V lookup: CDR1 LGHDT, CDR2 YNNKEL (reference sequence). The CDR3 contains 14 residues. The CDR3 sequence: CASSQFALASPLHF. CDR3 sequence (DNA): TGTGCCAGCAGCCAATTTGCACTGGCTTCACCCCTCCACTTT.

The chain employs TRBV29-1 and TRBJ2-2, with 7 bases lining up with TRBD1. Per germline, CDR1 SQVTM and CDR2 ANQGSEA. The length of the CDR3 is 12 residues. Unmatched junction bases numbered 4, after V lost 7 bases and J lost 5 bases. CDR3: CSARTGTGELFF. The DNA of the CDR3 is TGCAGCGCACGGACAGGAACCGGGGAGCTGTTTTTT.

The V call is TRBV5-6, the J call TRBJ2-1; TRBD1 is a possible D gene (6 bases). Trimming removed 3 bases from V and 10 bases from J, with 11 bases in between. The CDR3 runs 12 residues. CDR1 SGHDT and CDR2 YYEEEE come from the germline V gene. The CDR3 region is CASSSRGLEQFF. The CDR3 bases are TGTGCCAGCAGCTCCAGGGGATTAGAGCAGTTCTTC.

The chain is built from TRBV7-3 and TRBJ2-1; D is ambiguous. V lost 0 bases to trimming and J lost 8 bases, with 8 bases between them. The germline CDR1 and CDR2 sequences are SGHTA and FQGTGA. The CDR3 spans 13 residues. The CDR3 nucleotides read TGTGCCAGCAGCTTAACGTTTAGGGATGAGCAGTTCTTC. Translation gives CASSLTFRDEQFF.

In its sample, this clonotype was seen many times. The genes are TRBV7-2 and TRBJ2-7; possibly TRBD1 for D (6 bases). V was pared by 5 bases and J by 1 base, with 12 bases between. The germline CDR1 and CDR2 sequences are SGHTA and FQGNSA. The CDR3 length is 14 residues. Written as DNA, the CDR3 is TGTGCCAGCAGCATCAGACAGGTTTCCTACGAGCAGTACTTC. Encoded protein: CASSIRQVSYEQYF.

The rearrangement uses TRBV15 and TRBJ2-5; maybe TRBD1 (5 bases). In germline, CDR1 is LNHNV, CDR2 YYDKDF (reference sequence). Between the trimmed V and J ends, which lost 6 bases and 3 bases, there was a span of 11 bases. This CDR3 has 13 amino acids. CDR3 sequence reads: CATSGAIKETQYF. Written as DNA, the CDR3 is TGTGCCACCAGTGGGGCCATAAAAGAGACCCAGTACTTC. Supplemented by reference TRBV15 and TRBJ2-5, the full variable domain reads DAMVIQNPRYQVTQFGKPVTLSCSQTLNHNVMYWYQQKSSQAPKLLFHYYDKDFNNEADTPDNFQSRRPNTSFCFLDIRSPGLGDTAMYLCATSGAIKETQYFGPGTRLLVL.

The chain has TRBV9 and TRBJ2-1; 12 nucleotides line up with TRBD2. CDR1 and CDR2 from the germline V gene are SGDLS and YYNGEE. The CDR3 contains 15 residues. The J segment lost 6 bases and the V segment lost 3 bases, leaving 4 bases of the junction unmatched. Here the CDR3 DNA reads TGTGCCAGCAGCGAGACTAGCGGGAGCCTCAATGAGCAGTTCTTC. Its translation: CASSETSGSLNEQFF.